These T cell receptor beta chains were read from a single sample in a study of CD8 T cells in ankylosing spondylitis. TCRdb re-called the 5' RACE reads with MiXCR, one entry per CDR3 protein. The sample shows about 240,000 distinct CDR3 sequences, 20% to 30% of them seen only once. Input material: blood, either unsorted or a sorted T cell fraction (not recorded which). Receptors were obtained from a male donor with ankylosing spondylitis or in good health (not recorded which). Each CDR3 is given with its conserved first and last residue. Fields, in order: J gene, V gene, clone size, D gene, CDR3 length, CDR3 protein, CDR3 DNA. The D gene is left open where the match is weak. Not all rows give a size; the values are once, few, many and, for expanded clones, a class.

TRBJ2-2	TRBV29-1	few	TRBD1	13	CSVDRGNTGELFF	TGCAGCGTGGACAGGGGAAACACCGGGGAGCTGTTTTTT
TRBJ2-7	TRBV6-6	.	.	13	CASSPGSVVEQYF	TGTGCCAGCAGTCCCGGAAGCGTGGTCGAGCAGTACTTC
TRBJ2-7	TRBV18	.	.	13	CASSPSRQFEQYF	TGTGCCAGCTCACCCTCTCGGCAGTTCGAGCAGTACTTC
TRBJ2-3	TRBV12-3/TRBV12-4	.	.	12	CASSLARTSSYF	TGTGCCAGCAGTCTGGCGCGGACCTCAAGTTATTTT
TRBJ1-1	TRBV6-5	.	.	13	CASSLQRTTEAFF	TGTGCCAGCAGTCTACAGCGAACCACTGAAGCTTTCTTT
TRBJ2-5	TRBV6-4	.	TRBD2	16	CASSTWASGPSETQYF	TGTGCCAGCAGCACGTGGGCTAGCGGGCCTTCAGAGACCCAGTACTTC
TRBJ1-1	TRBV7-3	many	.	14	CASSAQRGSAEAFF	TGTGCCAGCAGCGCCCAAAGGGGGTCCGCTGAAGCTTTCTTT
TRBJ2-1	TRBV20-1	few	TRBD2	15	CSAESGAGSYNEQFF	TGCAGTGCTGAAAGCGGGGCCGGCTCCTACAATGAGCAGTTCTTC
TRBJ1-2	TRBV6-5	many	.	11	CASSSRYGYTF	TGTGCCAGCAGTTCACGCTATGGCTACACCTTC
TRBJ2-1	TRBV12-3/TRBV12-4	many	.	16	CASGTLPAGEYNEQFF	TGTGCCAGCGGTACTCTTCCGGCAGGGGAATACAATGAGCAGTTCTTC
TRBJ2-1	TRBV6-1	.	TRBD2	13	CASSRAGVGEQFF	TGTGCCAGCAGTAGGGCGGGGGTAGGTGAGCAGTTCTTC